This TCR beta chain was captured by sequencing in a study of T cells in Graves' hyperthyroidism and ophthalmopathy. Newly diagnosed patients aged 18 to 65 had hyperthyroidism of under 2 months' duration. RNA transcripts were the template for amplifying TCR beta CDR3 regions. Initially, a first-round RT-PCR of the TCR CDR3 employed the HTBI primer set. TCRdb re-analysed the multiplex PCR reads in MiXCR, keeping a single row per CDR3 protein. The sample records hundreds of thousands of distinct CDR3 sequences, roughly 50% being singletons. The V gene lost 4 bases and the J gene lost 8 bases, with 16 bases spanning the gap. CDR1 is KGHDR, CDR2 SFDVKD, per germline. This CDR3 has 14 residues. Many counts were recorded for this clonotype.

Sequenced material: peripheral blood or thyroid tissue (not recorded which). The rearrangement uses TRBV24-1 and TRBJ1-2, with D perhaps matching TRBD1 (6 bases). This receptor was identified in a woman between 18 and 30 years old with Graves' hyperthyroidism. The CDR3 coding sequence is TGTGCCACCAGTGACCCGAGCACAGGGAAAGGCTACACCTTC. The encoded protein is CATSDPSTGKGYTF.